This T cell receptor beta chain was identified during a study of blood T cell repertoires in COVID-19. Data came from immunoSEQ multiplex PCR; TCRdb stores just in-frame clones and leaves some out. The sample shows around 150,000 clones, about 80% of them seen only once. Germline CDR1 is SEHNR and CDR2 is FQNEAQ (reference sequence). V trimming: 5 bases; J trimming: 7 bases; junction bases outside the gene matches: 10. The CDR3 totals 15 residues. The sequence derives from a man between 65 and 79 years old with acute or convalescent COVID-19. The material sequenced was peripheral blood. The chain employs TRBV7-9 and TRBJ2-1; TRBD1 aligns across 8 bases. This CDR3 is CASSLTGAVLNEQFF. The CDR3 region has the DNA TGTGCCAGCAGCCTGACAGGGGCGGTTTTAAATGAGCAGTTCTTC.